These 18 T cell receptor beta chains share one sample of origin, sequenced in a study of shared clonotypes between healthy human individuals. Only in-frame clones appear in the TCRdb table, and some are missing; sequencing was by immunoSEQ multiplex PCR. The repertoire includes approximately 1.5 million clones, 95% to 99% of them detected once, and less than 0.55% sits in the top ten. The sequencing sample was made of naive CD4+ T cells sorted from blood. Subset here: CD45RA+ positively selected. The receptors come from a man aged 25 to 40 in good health.

The chain joins TRBV4-3 to TRBJ1-3; D unresolved. V was cut by 0 bases and J by 1 base, with 4 bases left in between. The CDR3 covers 14 residues. Germline-derived CDR1 and CDR2 are LGHNA and YSLEER. CDR3 sequence (DNA): TGCGCCAGCAGCCAAGACGGTTCTGGAAACACCATATATTTT. Its translation is CASSQDGSGNTIYF.

The V and J genes are TRBV5-1 and TRBJ1-2; the D is unclear. CDR3 length: 14 residues. Germline V gives CDR1 SGHRS, CDR2 YFSETQ. The germline V and J ends were trimmed by 1 base and 6 bases, with 13 bases remaining between them. CDR3: CASSLTPRTDGYTF. In nucleotides, the CDR3 is TGCGCCAGCAGCTTGACACCGAGGACGGATGGCTACACCTTC. The full variable domain, with the rest looked up from reference TRBV5-1 and TRBJ1-2, is KAGVTQTPRYLIKTRGQQVTLSCSPISGHRSVSWYQQTPGQGLQFLFEYFSETQRNKGNFPGRFSGRQFSNSRSEMNVSTLELGDSALYLCASSLTPRTDGYTFGSGTRLTVV.

Worth noting for this clone: This same CDR3 is encoded by further DNA sequences in the sample. The J gene is TRBJ2-1, the V gene TRBV27; 7 nucleotides match TRBD2. Looked up from germline, CDR1 is MNHEY and CDR2 is SMNVEV (reference sequence). This CDR3 is built from 15 residues. The V segment lost 5 bases and the J segment 0 bases; nucleotides outside the gene matches: 4. The CDR3 reads CASSLGGSSYNEQFF. Here the CDR3 DNA reads TGTGCCAGCAGTCTGGGCGGGAGCTCCTACAATGAGCAGTTCTTC.

The chain employs TRBV27 and TRBJ1-2, with a weak D call TRBD1 (6 bases). V was pared by 3 bases and J by 5 bases, with 28 bases between. The CDR3 is made up of 19 amino acids. Looked up from germline, CDR1 is MNHEY and CDR2 is SMNVEV (reference sequence). CDR3 protein: CASSLLTPTRGAKLYGYTF. The CDR3 coding sequence is TGTGCCAGCAGTTTGCTGACTCCGACCCGGGGGGCGAAATTATATGGCTACACCTTC.

The rearrangement joins TRBV7-3 to TRBJ2-2, with 10 bases identical to TRBD2. Germline V lookup: CDR1 SGHTA, CDR2 FQGTGA. The CDR3 loop spans 18 amino acids. V shed 1 base and J 6 bases; nucleotides not matched to a gene: 11. Here the CDR3 reads CASSLNRGSSGSAGELFF. The DNA for the CDR3 is TGTGCCAGCAGCTTAAATCGGGGATCTAGCGGGAGCGCCGGGGAGCTGTTTTTT.

The rearrangement uses TRBV6-5 and TRBJ2-2, with TRBD1 matching over 8 bases. J was trimmed by 7 bases and V by 6 bases; bases with no gene match: 7. The CDR3 runs 14 residues. CDR1 and CDR2 (germline): MNHEY, SVGAGI. CDR3 DNA: TGTGCCAGCAGGGCCTCAGGGGGCCTCGGGGAGCTGTTTTTT. Its protein product is CASRASGGLGELFF.

The chain is built from TRBV7-3 and TRBJ2-1; 11 nucleotides line up with TRBD2. The J segment lost 8 bases and the V segment lost 5 bases, leaving 8 bases of the junction unmatched. Looked up from germline, CDR1 is SGHTA and CDR2 is FQGTGA. This CDR3 has 15 amino acids. The chain's CDR3 is CASSITSGSAHEQFF. The CDR3 nucleotides read TGTGCCAGCAGCATTACTAGCGGGAGTGCCCATGAGCAGTTCTTC.

This chain connects TRBV7-9 to TRBJ2-7; the D is unclear. This CDR3 is 14 amino acids long. Trimming took off 2 bases at V and 7 bases at J, with 15 bases between the two ends. Germline V CDR1 and CDR2: SEHNR, FQNEAQ (reference sequence). CDR3 nucleotide sequence: TGTGCCAGCAGCTTACTCAGCGCCCTGGGGGAGCAGTACTTC. This encodes CASSLLSALGEQYF. The full variable domain, rest sourced from reference TRBV7-9 and TRBJ2-7, is DTGVSQNPRHKITKRGQNVTFRCDPISEHNRLYWYRQTLGQGPEFLTYFQNEAQLEKSRLLSDRFSAERPKGSFSTLEIQRTEQGDSAMYLCASSLLSALGEQYFGPGTRLTVT.

This clone was observed once. V gene TRBV9 combines with J gene TRBJ2-7; D is undetermined. V gave up 0 bases and J gave up 5 bases, with 12 bases separating them. CDR1 is SGDLS and CDR2 is YYNGEE in the germline V gene. The CDR3 totals 14 residues. The chain's CDR3 is CASSVAPEPNEQYF. Here the CDR3 DNA reads TGTGCCAGCAGCGTAGCCCCTGAACCTAACGAGCAGTACTTC.

This clone appeared a single time. The chain joins TRBV19 to TRBJ2-2, with TRBD2 matching over 12 bases. The germline CDR1 and CDR2 sequences are LNHDA and SQIVND (reference sequence). V was clipped by 4 bases and J by 7 bases; unmatched bases: 13. The CDR3 is 18 residues long. The CDR3 DNA is TGTGCCAGTAGTAAGGCGTGGCTAGCGGGAGGGCATGTCGGGGAGCTGTTTTTT. Encoded protein: CASSKAWLAGGHVGELFF.

This chain joins TRBV15 and TRBJ1-1; D remains ambiguous. V was shortened by 2 bases and J by 4 bases, with 8 bases between the two germline ends. Germline CDR1 LNHNV, CDR2 YYDKDF (reference sequence). The CDR3 has 13 residues. The CDR3 protein is CATSRLRSTEAFF. CDR3 nucleotides: TGTGCCACCAGCAGACTCCGAAGCACTGAAGCTTTCTTT. The full variable domain, in which reference TRBV15 and TRBJ1-1 provide the parts outside the CDR3, is DAMVIQNPRYQVTQFGKPVTLSCSQTLNHNVMYWYQQKSSQAPKLLFHYYDKDFNNEADTPDNFQSRRPNTSFCFLDIRSPGLGDTAMYLCATSRLRSTEAFFGQGTRLTVV.

The chain employs TRBV19 and TRBJ2-7; D possibly matches TRBD1 or TRBD2 (7 bases each). V was pared by 3 bases and J by 2 bases, with 11 bases between. The CDR3 spans 14 residues. Germline-derived CDR1 and CDR2 are LNHDA and SQIVND (reference sequence). CDR3 bases: TGTGCCAGTAGTATGGGAGGGGGCGCCTACGAGCAGTACTTC. Translated: CASSMGGGAYEQYF. The entire variable domain, with the rest obtained from reference TRBV19 and TRBJ2-7, is as follows: DGGITQSPKYLFRKEGQNVTLSCEQNLNHDAMYWYRQDPGQGLRLIYYSQIVNDFQKGDIAEGYSVSREKKESFPLTVTSAQKNPTAFYLCASSMGGGAYEQYFGPGTRLTVT.

J is TRBJ2-1 and V is TRBV2; 7 nucleotides align to TRBD2. Germline lookup yields CDR1 SNHLY and CDR2 FYNNEI. The V and J ends lost 6 bases and 0 bases, in that order; junction bases with no gene match: 8. This CDR3 region has 16 residues. Here the CDR3 DNA reads TGTGCCAGCAGAAGGGACTACAGGAGCTCCTACAATGAGCAGTTCTTC. Protein: CASRRDYRSSYNEQFF.

The chain is built from TRBV18 and TRBJ2-7; D remains ambiguous. Germline assignment: CDR1 KGHSH and CDR2 LQKENI. Trimming removed 3 bases at V and 7 bases at J, with 10 bases between. This CDR3 comprises 12 residues. In DNA, the CDR3 is TGTGCCAGCTCACCGTCCCGGTGGGAGCAGTACTTC. This sequence encodes CASSPSRWEQYF.

This clone has just one count. This same CDR3 is encoded by further DNA sequences in the sample. The chain recombines TRBV6-1 with TRBJ1-1; the D gene is possibly TRBD1 (5 bases). Trimming removed 5 bases from V and 1 base from J, with 11 bases in between. Germline V CDR1 and CDR2: MNHNS, SASEGT. This CDR3 comprises 14 residues. The CDR3 loop is CASSPGGANTEAFF. CDR3 coding DNA: TGTGCCAGCAGTCCAGGTGGGGCGAACACTGAAGCTTTCTTT.

The J gene is TRBJ1-1, the V gene TRBV7-8, with 8 bases fitting TRBD1. The germline gives CDR1 SGHVS, CDR2 FQNEAQ. V shed 5 bases and J 6 bases; nucleotides not matched to a gene: 8. The CDR3 has 14 amino acids. The CDR3 protein is CASSPRQGIAEAFF. CDR3 DNA: TGTGCCAGCAGCCCTAGACAGGGGATCGCTGAAGCTTTCTTT.

Worth noting for this clone: This CDR3 is also generated by other DNA sequences in the sample. V and J are TRBV18 and TRBJ2-7; D is perhaps TRBD1 (6 bases). V was cut by 1 base and J by 6 bases, with 7 bases left in between. The length of the CDR3 is 12 residues. Germline V gene data show CDR1 as KGHSH and CDR2 as LQKENI. In DNA form, the CDR3 reads TGTGCCAGCTCACCACTCAGGGGCGAGCAGTACTTC. Translated, it gives CASSPLRGEQYF.

This chain uses TRBV10-3 with TRBJ2-7; D is possibly TRBD1 (5 bases). With 7 bases removed from V and 2 bases from J, the gap between germline ends came to 12 bases. The CDR3 loop spans 13 amino acids. Germline CDR1 ENHRY, CDR2 SYGVKD. In DNA, the CDR3 is TGTGCCATCACCAACACAGGCCCCTACGAGCAGTACTTC. Protein sequence: CAITNTGPYEQYF.